The sequence of this TCR beta chain was determined in a study of response to subunit inactivated influenza vaccine. TCRdb processed the RT-PCR reads anew with MiXCR; each CDR3 protein has one entry. The sample has roughly 170,000 distinct CDR3 sequences, around 9% seen once. This clonotype was picked up a small number of times. Its target is not known. Germline CDR1 reads LGHDT; CDR2 reads YNNKEL (reference sequence). This CDR3 region has 15 residues. V shed 0 bases and J shed 10 bases, with 16 bases lying between them. General study results and limits: Each seasonal flu vaccination may recruit only limited new T cells, authors suggested.

This sequence originates from a man aged 50-60 years who received an inactivated influenza vaccine. The sample was non-naive T cells sorted from PBMCs, taken on the day of vaccination. The rearrangement links TRBV3-1 to TRBJ2-1, with D uncertain. CDR3 protein: CASSQDRLVGGEQFF. The CDR3 DNA reads TGTGCCAGCAGCCAAGATCGGCTAGTGGGTGGCGAGCAGTTCTTC.